The 11 T cell receptor beta chains below were found in one sample sequenced in a study of post-analysis software for immune sequencing data (dated by TCRdb to the mid-2010s). Study-wide findings and limitations: Patients showed significantly higher frequencies than controls for a few TRBV segments, among them TRBV5-6, TRBV5-1 and TRBV20-1.

To prepare the library, PCR was applied. Sequencing was carried out with an Illumina HiSeq 2500. Unique molecular identifiers were incorporated into TCR beta cDNA libraries to reduce PCR and sequencing biases. In-frame beta chains were kept once TCRdb had trimmed the public reads at Q25 with fastp and called clones with MiXCR. Identical CDR3 protein sequences are pooled into one entry, listed with their most common genes and DNA. The sample contains hundreds of thousands of distinct CDR3 sequences, under 70% of them found a single time. The top ten clones comprise around 4.5% of the sample. No antigen has been assigned to these receptors. Sequencing input: blood. The receptor source for this set is a girl aged 10-17 years with multiple sclerosis.

The rearrangement joins TRBV6-4 to TRBJ1-2; D remains ambiguous. This CDR3 region has 13 residues. CDR1 is MRHNA and CDR2 is SNTAGT in the germline V gene. Trimming removed 5 bases at V and 8 bases at J, with 15 bases between. The CDR3 protein is CASSYPNCEGYTF. In nucleotides, the CDR3 is TGTGCCAGCAGTTATCCTAATTGTGAGGGCTACACCTTC.

This clonotype has just one count. V and J are TRBV5-6 and TRBJ2-7; either TRBD1 or TRBD2 may fit D (5 bases each). Germline V gene sequence: CDR1 SGHDT, CDR2 YYEEEE. The CDR3 contains 12 residues. V was pared by 0 bases and J by 6 bases, with 7 bases between. This CDR3 is CASSLGDVEQYF. CDR3 nucleotide sequence: TGTGCCAGCAGCTTGGGGGACGTCGAGCAGTACTTC.

This clonotype was seen once. This chain connects TRBV29-1 to TRBJ1-5; D remains ambiguous. Looked up from germline, CDR1 is SQVTM and CDR2 is ANQGSEA. V lost 4 bases to trimming and J lost 2 bases, with 9 bases between them. This CDR3 has 13 residues. As DNA, the CDR3 is TGCAGCGTTGGGGGTACTGGCAATCAGCCCCAGCATTTT. Its protein product is CSVGGTGNQPQHF.

This clonotype came up a few times. This rearrangement joins TRBV20-1 to TRBJ2-7; 8 positions agree with TRBD1. Germline CDR1 DFQATT, CDR2 SNEGSKA (reference sequence). This CDR3 region has 15 residues. After removal of 3 bases from V and 3 bases from J, the junction contained 10 bases not matched to a gene. The CDR3 is CSASPLAGGVYEQYF. Written as DNA, the CDR3 is TGCAGTGCTAGTCCCCTCGCAGGGGGCGTCTACGAGCAGTACTTC.

CDR3 nucleotides: TGCAGTGCTGGTACAGGGGTCGTCGAGCAGTACTTC. It encodes CSAGTGVVEQYF. This sequence joins TRBV20-1 and TRBJ2-5; TRBD1 aligns across 7 bases. The closer fit of TRBJ2-7 to the DNA end suggests the J call may be wrong. The CDR3 totals 12 residues. Germline V gene data show CDR1 as DFQATT and CDR2 as SNEGSKA (reference sequence).

The chain is built from TRBV29-1 and TRBJ1-2; 10 bases match TRBD1. There are 15 residues in the CDR3. Losses at the gene ends were 7 bases for V and 1 base for J; bases not matched to a gene: 9. CDR1 and CDR2 from the germline V gene are SQVTM and ANQGSEA. The CDR3 loop reads CSAGGTGVINYGYTF. CDR3 nucleotides: TGCAGCGCAGGCGGGACAGGGGTCATTAACTATGGCTACACCTTC.

CDR3 in DNA: TGTGCCAGCGGAACCTCGACAGGGCTAAGCAATCAGCCCCAGCATTTT. Translated: CASGTSTGLSNQPQHF. This chain uses TRBV7-9 with TRBJ1-5, with 7 bases matching TRBD1. CDR3 length equals 16 residues. J gave up 1 base and V 8 bases, and 11 bases lay outside the gene matches. Germline lookup yields CDR1 SEHNR and CDR2 FQNEAQ (reference sequence).

CDR3 amino acids: CASSFRRETDTQYF. In DNA, the CDR3 is TGTGCCAGCAGTTTCAGGCGGGAGACAGATACGCAGTATTTT. The chain links TRBV12-3 or TRBV12-4 to TRBJ2-3; TRBD2 matches 7 bases. The CDR3 has 14 amino acids. Trimming cost V 3 bases and J 3 bases; bases outside gene matches: 3.

The chain joins TRBV18 to TRBJ2-5, with 10 bases identical to TRBD1. The CDR3 consists of 15 residues. The trim removed 6 bases at V and 4 bases at J, leaving 8 bases unmatched. Germline lookup yields CDR1 KGHSH and CDR2 LQKENI. CDR3 sequence reads: CASSPDRGLAETQYF. The CDR3 DNA sequence: TGTGCCAGCTCTCCCGACAGGGGGCTGGCAGAGACCCAGTACTTC.

The table lists this clonotype with a count of one. V gene TRBV29-1 combines with J gene TRBJ2-1; D is possibly TRBD2 (5 bases). The CDR3 contains 14 residues. Germline lookup yields CDR1 SQVTM and CDR2 ANQGSEA. V shed 4 bases and J shed 2 bases, with 12 bases lying between them. CDR3 DNA: TGCAGCGTTGTCCGACTACCTACCTACAATGAGCAGTTCTTC. It encodes CSVVRLPTYNEQFF.

This clonotype was recorded once. The chain's CDR3 is CASSYSAITTWFF. The DNA for the CDR3 is TGTGCCAGCAGCTACTCGGCCATCACAACGTGGTTCTTC. The chain is built from TRBV5-6 and TRBJ2-1; D is uncertain. In germline, CDR1 is SGHDT, CDR2 YYEEEE. The CDR3 extends over 13 amino acids. Trimming removed 3 bases at V and 15 bases at J, with 19 bases between.